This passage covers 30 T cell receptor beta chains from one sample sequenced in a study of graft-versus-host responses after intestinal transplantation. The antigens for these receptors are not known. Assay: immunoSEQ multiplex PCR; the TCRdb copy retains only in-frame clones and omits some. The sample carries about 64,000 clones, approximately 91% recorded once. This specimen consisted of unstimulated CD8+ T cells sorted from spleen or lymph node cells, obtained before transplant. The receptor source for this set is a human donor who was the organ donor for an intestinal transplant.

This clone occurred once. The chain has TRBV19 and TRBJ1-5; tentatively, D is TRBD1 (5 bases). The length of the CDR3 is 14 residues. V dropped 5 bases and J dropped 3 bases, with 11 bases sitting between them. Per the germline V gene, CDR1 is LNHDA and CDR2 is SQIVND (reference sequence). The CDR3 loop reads CASSWGVHNQPQHF. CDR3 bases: TGTGCCAGTAGTTGGGGGGTACACAATCAGCCCCAGCATTTT.

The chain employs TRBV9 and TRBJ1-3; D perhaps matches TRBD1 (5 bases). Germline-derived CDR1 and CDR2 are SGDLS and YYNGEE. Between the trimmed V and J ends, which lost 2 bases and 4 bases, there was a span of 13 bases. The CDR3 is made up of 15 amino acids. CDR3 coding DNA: TGTGCCAGCAGCGTGGGGGGAGGTACAGGAAACACCATATATTTT. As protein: CASSVGGGTGNTIYF.

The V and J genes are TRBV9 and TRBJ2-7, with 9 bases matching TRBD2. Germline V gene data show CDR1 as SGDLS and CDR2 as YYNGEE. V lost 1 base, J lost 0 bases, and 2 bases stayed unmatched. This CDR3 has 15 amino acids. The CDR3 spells CASSVNSGSSYEQYF. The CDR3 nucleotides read TGTGCCAGCAGCGTAAATAGCGGGAGCTCCTACGAGCAGTACTTC.

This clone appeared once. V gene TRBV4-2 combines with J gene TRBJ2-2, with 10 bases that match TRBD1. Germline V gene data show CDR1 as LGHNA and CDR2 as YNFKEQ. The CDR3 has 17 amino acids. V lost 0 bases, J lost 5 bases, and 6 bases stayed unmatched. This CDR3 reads CASSQDTPGQGTGELFF. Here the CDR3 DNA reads TGTGCCAGCAGCCAAGATACCCCGGGACAGGGGACCGGGGAGCTGTTTTTT.

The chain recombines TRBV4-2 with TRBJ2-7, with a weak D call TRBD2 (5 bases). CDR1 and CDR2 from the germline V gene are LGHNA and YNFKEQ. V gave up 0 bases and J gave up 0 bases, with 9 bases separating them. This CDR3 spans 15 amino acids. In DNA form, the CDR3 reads TGTGCCAGCAGCCAAGAGGACTGGAGCTCCTACGAGCAGTACTTC. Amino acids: CASSQEDWSSYEQYF.

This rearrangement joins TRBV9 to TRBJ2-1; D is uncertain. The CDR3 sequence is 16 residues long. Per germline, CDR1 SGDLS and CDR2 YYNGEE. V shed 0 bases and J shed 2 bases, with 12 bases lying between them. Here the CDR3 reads CASSVAGRLAYNEQFF. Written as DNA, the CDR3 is TGTGCCAGCAGCGTAGCGGGTAGATTGGCCTACAATGAGCAGTTCTTC.

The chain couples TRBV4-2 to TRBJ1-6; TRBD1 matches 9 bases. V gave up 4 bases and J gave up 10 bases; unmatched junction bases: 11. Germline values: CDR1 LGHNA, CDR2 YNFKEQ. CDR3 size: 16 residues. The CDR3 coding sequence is TGTGCCAGCAGCCGATGGGGACAGGGTAGGGAGTCACCCCTCCACTTT. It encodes CASSRWGQGRESPLHF.

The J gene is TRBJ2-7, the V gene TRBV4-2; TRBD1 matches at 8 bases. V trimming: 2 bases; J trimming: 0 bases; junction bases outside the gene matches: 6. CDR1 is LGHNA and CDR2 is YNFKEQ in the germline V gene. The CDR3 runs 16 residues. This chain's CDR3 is CASSQPMDRASYEQYF. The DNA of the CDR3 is TGTGCCAGCAGCCAACCTATGGACAGGGCCTCCTACGAGCAGTACTTC.

The CDR3 spells CASSTGLAWTYEQYF. CDR3 coding DNA: TGTGCCAGCAGTACCGGCCTAGCGTGGACCTACGAGCAGTACTTC. The chain couples TRBV7-8 to TRBJ2-7; a weak D match, TRBD2 (6 bases). Germline loops: CDR1 SGHVS, CDR2 FQNEAQ. The CDR3 spans 15 residues. The V end was cut by 6 bases, the J end by 2 bases, with 17 bases between.

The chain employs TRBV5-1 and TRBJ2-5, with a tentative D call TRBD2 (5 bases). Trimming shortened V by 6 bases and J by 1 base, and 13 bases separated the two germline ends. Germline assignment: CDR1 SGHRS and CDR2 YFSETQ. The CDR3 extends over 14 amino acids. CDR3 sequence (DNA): TGCGCCAGCACCGGTTCGGGATCCCAAGAGACCCAGTACTTC. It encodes CASTGSGSQETQYF.

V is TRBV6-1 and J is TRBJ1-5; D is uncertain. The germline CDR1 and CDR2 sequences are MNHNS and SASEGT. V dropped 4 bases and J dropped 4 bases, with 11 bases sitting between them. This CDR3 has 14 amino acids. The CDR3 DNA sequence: TGTGCCAGCAGTGGCCTTCGAGGGAATCAGCCCCAGCATTTT. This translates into CASSGLRGNQPQHF.

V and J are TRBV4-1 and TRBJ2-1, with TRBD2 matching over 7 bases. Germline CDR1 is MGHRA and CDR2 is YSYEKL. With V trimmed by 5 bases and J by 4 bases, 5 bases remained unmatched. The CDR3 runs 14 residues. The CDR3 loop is CASSSLGGYNEQFF. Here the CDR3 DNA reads TGCGCCAGCAGCTCGCTCGGGGGGTACAATGAGCAGTTCTTC.

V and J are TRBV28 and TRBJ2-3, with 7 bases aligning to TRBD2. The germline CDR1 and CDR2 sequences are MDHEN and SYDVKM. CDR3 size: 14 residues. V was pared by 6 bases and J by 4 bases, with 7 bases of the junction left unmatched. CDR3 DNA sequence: TGTGCCAGCAGATCCAGGGAGGGTTCAGATACGCAGTATTTT. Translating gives CASRSREGSDTQYF. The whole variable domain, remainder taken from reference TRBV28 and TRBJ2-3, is DVKVTQSSRYLVKRTGEKVFLECVQDMDHENMFWYRQDPGLGLRLIYFSYDVKMKEKGDIPEGYSVSREKKERFSLILESASTNQTSMYLCASRSREGSDTQYFGPGTRLTVL.

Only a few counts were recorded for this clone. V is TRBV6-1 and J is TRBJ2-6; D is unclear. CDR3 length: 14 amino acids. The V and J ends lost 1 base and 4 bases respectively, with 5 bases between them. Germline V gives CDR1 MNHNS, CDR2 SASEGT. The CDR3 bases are TGTGCCAGCAGTGAAGTCTCCGGGGCCAACGTCCTGACTTTC. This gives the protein CASSEVSGANVLTF.

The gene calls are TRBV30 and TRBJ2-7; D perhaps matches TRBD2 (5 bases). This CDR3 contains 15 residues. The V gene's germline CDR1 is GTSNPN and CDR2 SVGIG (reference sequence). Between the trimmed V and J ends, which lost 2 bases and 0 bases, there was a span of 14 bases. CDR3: CAWSRWSGRSYEQYF. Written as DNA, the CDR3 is TGTGCCTGGAGTCGTTGGAGCGGCCGCTCCTACGAGCAGTACTTC.

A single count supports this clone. In nucleotides, the CDR3 is TGCGCCAGCGTGTTTAGGGACTTCTGCTACAATGAGCAGTTCTTC. This encodes CASVFRDFCYNEQFF. The chain recombines TRBV23-1 with TRBJ2-1; tentatively, D is TRBD2 (6 bases). TRBV23-1 falls under the ORF class, with uncertain function. The CDR3 length is 15 residues. The ends were cut back, 8 bases at V and 3 bases at J, with 17 bases in the middle.

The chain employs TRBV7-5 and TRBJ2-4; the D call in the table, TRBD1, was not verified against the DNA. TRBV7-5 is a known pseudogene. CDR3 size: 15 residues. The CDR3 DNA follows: TGTGCCAGAAGCCCCTACGGGACAGGGAAAAACATTCAGTACTTC. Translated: CARSPYGTGKNIQYF.

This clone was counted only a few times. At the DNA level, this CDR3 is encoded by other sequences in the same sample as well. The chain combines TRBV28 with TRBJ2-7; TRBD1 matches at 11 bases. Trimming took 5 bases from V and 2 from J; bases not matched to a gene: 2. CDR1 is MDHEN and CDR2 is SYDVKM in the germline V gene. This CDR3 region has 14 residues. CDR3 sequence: CASSPGQGAYEQYF. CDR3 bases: TGTGCCAGCAGTCCGGGACAGGGGGCCTACGAGCAGTACTTC.

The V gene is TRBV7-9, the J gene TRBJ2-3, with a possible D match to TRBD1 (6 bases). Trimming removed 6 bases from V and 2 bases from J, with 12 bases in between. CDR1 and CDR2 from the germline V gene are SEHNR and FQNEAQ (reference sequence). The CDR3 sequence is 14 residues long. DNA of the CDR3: TGTGCCAGCAGTCCGGACAGAGACACAGATACGCAGTATTTT. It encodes CASSPDRDTDTQYF.

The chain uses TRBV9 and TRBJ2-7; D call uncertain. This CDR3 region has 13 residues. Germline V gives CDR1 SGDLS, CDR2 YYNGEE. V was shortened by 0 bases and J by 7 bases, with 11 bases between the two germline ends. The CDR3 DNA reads TGTGCCAGCAGCGTAGGATTGGCGAGGGAGCAGTACTTC. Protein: CASSVGLAREQYF.

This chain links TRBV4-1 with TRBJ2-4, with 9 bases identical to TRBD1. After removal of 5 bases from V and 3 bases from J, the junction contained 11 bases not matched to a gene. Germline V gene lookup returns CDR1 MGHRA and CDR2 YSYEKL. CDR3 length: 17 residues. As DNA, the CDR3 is TGCGCCAGCAGCGCCAGGGGGACAGGGATGTTCAAAAACATTCAGTACTTC. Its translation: CASSARGTGMFKNIQYF.

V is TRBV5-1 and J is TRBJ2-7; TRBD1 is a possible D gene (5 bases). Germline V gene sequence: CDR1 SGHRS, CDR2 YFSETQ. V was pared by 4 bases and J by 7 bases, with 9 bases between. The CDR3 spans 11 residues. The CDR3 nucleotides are TGCGCCAGCAGCCAGGGCTTAGAGCAGTACTTC. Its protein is CASSQGLEQYF.

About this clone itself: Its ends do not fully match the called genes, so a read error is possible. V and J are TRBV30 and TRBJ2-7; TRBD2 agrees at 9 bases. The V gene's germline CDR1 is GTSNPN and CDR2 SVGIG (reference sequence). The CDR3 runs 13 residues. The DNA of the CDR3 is TGTGCCTGGAGCTCGGTCTGGTCTAGCGGGGAACAATTC. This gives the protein CAWSSVWSSGEQF. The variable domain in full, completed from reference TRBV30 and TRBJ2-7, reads SQTIHQWPATLVQPVGSPLSLECTVEGTSNPNLYWYRQAAGRGLQLLFYSVGIGQISSEVPQNLSASRPQDRQFILSSKKLLLSDSGFYLCAWSSVWSSGEQFGPGTRLTVT.

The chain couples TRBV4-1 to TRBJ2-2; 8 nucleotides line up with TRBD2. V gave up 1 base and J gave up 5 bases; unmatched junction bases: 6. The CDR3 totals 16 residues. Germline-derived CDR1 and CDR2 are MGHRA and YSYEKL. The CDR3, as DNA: TGCGCCAGCAGCCAAGTTAGCGGGAATGGGACCGGGGAGCTGTTTTTT. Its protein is CASSQVSGNGTGELFF.

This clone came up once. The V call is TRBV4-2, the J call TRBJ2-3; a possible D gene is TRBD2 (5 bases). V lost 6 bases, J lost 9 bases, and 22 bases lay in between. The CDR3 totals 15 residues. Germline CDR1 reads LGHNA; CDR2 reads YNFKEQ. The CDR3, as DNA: TGTGCCAGCAGTCAATTACGGGGTTCTGGTGAAACGCAGTATTTT. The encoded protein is CASSQLRGSGETQYF.

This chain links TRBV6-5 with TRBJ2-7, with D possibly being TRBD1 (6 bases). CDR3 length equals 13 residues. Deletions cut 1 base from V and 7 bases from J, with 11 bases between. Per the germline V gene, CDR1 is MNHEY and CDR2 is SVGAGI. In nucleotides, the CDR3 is TGTGCCAGCAGTTACTTCCTGGACAGAGAGCAGTACTTC. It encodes CASSYFLDREQYF.

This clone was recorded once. CDR3 nucleotides: TGTGCCAGCAGCCAGGGAGGGATTCAGGGCTACACCTTC. Its translation: CASSQGGIQGYTF. The chain carries TRBV25-1 and TRBJ1-2; D might be TRBD1 (5 bases). The ends were cut back, 6 bases at V and 8 bases at J, with 16 bases in the middle. The CDR3 totals 13 residues. CDR1 MGHDK and CDR2 SYGVNS come from the germline V gene.

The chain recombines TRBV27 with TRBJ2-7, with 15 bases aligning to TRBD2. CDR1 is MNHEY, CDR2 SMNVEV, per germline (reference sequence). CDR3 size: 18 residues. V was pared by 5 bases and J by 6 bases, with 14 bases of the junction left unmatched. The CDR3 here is CASSPRTSGRATISEQYF. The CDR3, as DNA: TGTGCCAGCAGTCCGAGGACTAGCGGGAGGGCCACGATATCCGAGCAGTACTTC.

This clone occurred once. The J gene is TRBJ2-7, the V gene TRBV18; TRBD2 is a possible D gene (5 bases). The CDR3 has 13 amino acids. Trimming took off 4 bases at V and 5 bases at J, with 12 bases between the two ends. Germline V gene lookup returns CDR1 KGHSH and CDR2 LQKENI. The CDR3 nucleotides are TGTGCCAGCTCACGGAGGACTTTCCACGAGCAGTACTTC. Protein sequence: CASSRRTFHEQYF.

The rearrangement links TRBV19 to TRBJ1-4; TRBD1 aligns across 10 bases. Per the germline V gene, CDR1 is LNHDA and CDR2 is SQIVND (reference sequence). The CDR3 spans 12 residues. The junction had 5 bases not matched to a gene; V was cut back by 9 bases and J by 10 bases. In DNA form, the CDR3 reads TGTGCCAGCGGGACAGGGGATGGAAAACTGTTTTTT. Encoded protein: CASGTGDGKLFF.